These 22 T cell receptor beta chains were sequenced from one sample in a study of response to subunit inactivated influenza vaccine. TCRdb independently ran MiXCR on the RT-PCR reads; one entry per CDR3 protein. The profile shows hundreds of thousands of distinct CDR3 sequences, approximately 17% of them singletons. The source material was PBMCs from blood, sampled 5 days after vaccination. Receptors were obtained from a man aged 50-59 years who received an inactivated influenza vaccine.

This clonotype was recorded a few times. V gene TRBV12-3 or TRBV12-4 combines with J gene TRBJ1-1, with D tentatively TRBD1 (5 bases). V lost 7 bases and J 11 bases, leaving 17 bases between the germline ends. The CDR3 length is 12 residues. The CDR3 reads CASTGTSIWAFF. The CDR3 nucleotides read TGTGCCAGCACCGGGACGTCCATCTGGGCTTTCTTT.

The chain recombines TRBV25-1 with TRBJ2-5; 8 bases match TRBD2. Trimming cost V 3 bases and J 4 bases; bases outside gene matches: 13. Germline V gives CDR1 MGHDK, CDR2 SYGVNS. CDR3 length: 17 residues. CDR3 loop: CASSDHLTGGGRETQYF. CDR3 coding DNA: TGTGCCAGCAGTGACCACCTGACTGGCGGGGGGCGAGAGACCCAGTACTTC.

The genes are TRBV28 and TRBJ2-7, with 10 positions matching TRBD2. The germline V gene encodes CDR1 MDHEN and CDR2 SYDVKM. CDR3 length: 17 amino acids. The J segment lost 4 bases and the V segment lost 5 bases, leaving 14 bases of the junction unmatched. CDR3 bases: TGTGCCAGCAGTCGAACAAGGACTAGCGGACTACCTTACGAGCAGTACTTC. Protein sequence: CASSRTRTSGLPYEQYF.

J is TRBJ2-5 and V is TRBV6-5, with a weak D call TRBD1 (6 bases). V gave up 0 bases and J gave up 6 bases, with 20 bases separating them. This CDR3 has 17 amino acids. Germline V gene lookup returns CDR1 MNHEY and CDR2 SVGAGI. CDR3 sequence: CASSYSYGTSTGQTQYF. CDR3 coding DNA: TGTGCCAGCAGTTACTCGTATGGGACATCCACAGGCCAGACCCAGTACTTC.

This clonotype has a handful of counts. The chain couples TRBV15 to TRBJ2-3; 15 bases are shared with TRBD2. This CDR3 region has 17 residues. V shed 0 bases, J shed 3 bases, and the junction held 1 base outside the gene matches. CDR1 is LNHNV and CDR2 is YYDKDF in the germline V gene (reference sequence). Written as DNA, the CDR3 is TGTGCCACCAGCAGAGAGGGACTAGCGGGGGGAACAGATACGCAGTATTTT. Translation gives CATSREGLAGGTDTQYF.

The rearrangement links TRBV12-3 or TRBV12-4 to TRBJ2-7; D not certain. The CDR3 runs to 13 residues. Trimming removed 5 bases at V and 7 bases at J, with 15 bases between. CDR3 sequence (DNA): TGTGCCAGCAGTATCACCTCCCTACGAGAGCAGTACTTC. The encoded protein is CASSITSLREQYF.

The V gene is TRBV4-1, the J gene TRBJ1-6, with D perhaps matching TRBD1 (6 bases). Germline loops: CDR1 MGHRA, CDR2 YSYEKL. The CDR3 runs to 15 residues. V was pared by 4 bases and J by 13 bases, with 20 bases between. CDR3 protein: CASSPHRGRNEPLHF. The CDR3 coding sequence is TGCGCCAGCAGCCCCCACCGGGGGCGTAATGAGCCCCTCCACTTT.

In its sample, this clonotype was seen a few times. The rearrangement links TRBV6-1 to TRBJ1-5; a possible D gene is TRBD1 (6 bases). In germline, CDR1 is MNHNS, CDR2 SASEGT. The V gene lost 8 bases and the J gene lost 7 bases, with 15 bases spanning the gap. This CDR3 contains 13 residues. The CDR3 nucleotides are TGTGCCAGCCGGGGGCAGGGAGGGCAGCCCCAGCATTTT. Its protein is CASRGQGGQPQHF.

This clonotype has a count of ten or more. The rearrangement links TRBV27 to TRBJ2-1; 7 bases line up with TRBD2. The J segment lost 0 bases and the V segment lost 4 bases, leaving 6 bases of the junction unmatched. The CDR3 runs 16 residues. The germline V gene encodes CDR1 MNHEY and CDR2 SMNVEV (reference sequence). The CDR3 DNA is TGTGCCAGCAGTTCCAGCGGGGTGACCTCCTACAATGAGCAGTTCTTC. This sequence encodes CASSSSGVTSYNEQFF.

Only a few counts were recorded for this clonotype. The chain links TRBV9 to TRBJ2-1; no clear D gene. The CDR3 runs 18 residues. V was cut by 0 bases and J by 3 bases, with 19 bases left in between. Looked up from germline, CDR1 is SGDLS and CDR2 is YYNGEE. The CDR3 DNA reads as TGTGCCAGCAGCGTAGGTTGGTCCGACCCCCCCTACTACAATGAGCAGTTCTTC. Its protein is CASSVGWSDPPYYNEQFF.

The chain uses TRBV7-9 and TRBJ1-2; tentative D call: TRBD1 (5 bases). The V end lost 3 bases, the J end lost 6 bases, and 14 bases lay between the germline ends. Germline loops: CDR1 SEHNR, CDR2 FQNEAQ (reference sequence). CDR3 length: 14 residues. The CDR3 protein is CASSFLGGEDGYTF. The CDR3 bases are TGTGCCAGCAGCTTCCTGGGGGGTGAGGATGGCTACACCTTC.

The table lists this clonotype with many counts. The genes are TRBV12-3 or TRBV12-4 and TRBJ1-2; D possibly corresponds to TRBD1 (5 bases). The CDR3 runs to 15 residues. V was pared by 3 bases and J by 7 bases, with 18 bases between. The CDR3 coding sequence is TGTGCCAGCAGTTTGGGGTTTCGAGGGGATTCTGGCTACACCTTC. It yields the protein CASSLGFRGDSGYTF.

This clonotype was detected only a few times. The V and J genes are TRBV29-1 and TRBJ2-7; 10 bases fit TRBD1. V lost 2 bases to trimming and J lost 5 bases; unmatched junction nucleotides: 3. Germline CDR1 SQVTM, CDR2 ANQGSEA. This CDR3 region has 13 residues. CDR3 amino acids: CSVETGTGDEQYF. The CDR3 nucleotides read TGCAGCGTTGAAACCGGGACAGGGGACGAGCAGTACTTC.

This clonotype has more than one count but fewer than ten. This chain uses TRBV7-9 with TRBJ2-3; no definite D call. CDR1 SEHNR and CDR2 FQNEAQ come from the germline V gene (reference sequence). Trimming shortened V by 0 bases and J by 6 bases, and 7 bases separated the two germline ends. This CDR3 is built from 13 residues. The CDR3 sequence is CASSLAFLDTQYF. CDR3 coding DNA: TGTGCCAGCAGCTTAGCGTTTTTGGATACGCAGTATTTT.

This clonotype was seen a handful of times. The chain carries TRBV27 and TRBJ1-2; D not certain. Germline CDR1 MNHEY, CDR2 SMNVEV (reference sequence). Trimming shortened V by 2 bases and J by 4 bases, and 17 bases separated the two germline ends. This CDR3 has 16 amino acids. The CDR3 loop reads CASSLSASLGSYGYTF. Written as DNA, the CDR3 is TGTGCCAGCAGTTTAAGTGCGAGCCTCGGTTCCTATGGCTACACCTTC.

The V and J genes are TRBV10-3 and TRBJ2-1, with 10 nucleotides matching TRBD1. This CDR3 has 14 residues. The germline V gene has CDR1 ENHRY and CDR2 SYGVKD. The ends lost 5 bases at V and 7 bases at J; junction bases unmatched: 5. The CDR3 sequence: CAISTGTGVNEQFF. The DNA of the CDR3 is TGTGCCATCAGTACCGGGACAGGGGTTAATGAGCAGTTCTTC.

This clonotype was detected only a few times. This chain links TRBV11-2 with TRBJ1-6; D ambiguous. Germline CDR1 SGHAT, CDR2 FQNNGV. CDR3 length: 15 amino acids. V was cut by 2 bases and J by 5 bases, with 10 bases left in between. CDR3 sequence (DNA): TGTGCCAGCAGCTTATTCACCGAACATAATTCACCCCTCCACTTT. As protein: CASSLFTEHNSPLHF.

This sequence joins TRBV27 and TRBJ2-5, with D unresolved. Between the trimmed V and J ends, which lost 6 bases and 5 bases, there was a span of 13 bases. Germline CDR1 reads MNHEY; CDR2 reads SMNVEV (reference sequence). This CDR3 contains 13 residues. This CDR3 is CASRVVVRETQYF. For the CDR3, the DNA is TGTGCCAGCAGAGTAGTGGTCCGGGAGACCCAGTACTTC.

This clonotype showed up many times. The V call is TRBV28, the J call TRBJ2-2; 7 nucleotides line up with TRBD1. The CDR3 runs 15 residues. The junction had 4 bases not matched to a gene; V was cut back by 5 bases and J by 1 base. Germline V gene sequence: CDR1 MDHEN, CDR2 SYDVKM. CDR3 sequence reads: CASSPGDRNTGELFF. In DNA form, the CDR3 reads TGTGCCAGCAGTCCCGGGGACAGGAACACCGGGGAGCTGTTTTTT.

This chain links TRBV7-2 with TRBJ2-1; the match to TRBD1 covers 9 bases. J gave up 0 bases and V 5 bases, and 5 bases lay outside the gene matches. The CDR3 consists of 16 residues. The germline V gene encodes CDR1 SGHTA and CDR2 FQGNSA. This CDR3 reads CASSIGTGNSYNEQFF. The CDR3 DNA sequence: TGTGCCAGCAGCATTGGGACAGGGAACTCCTACAATGAGCAGTTCTTC.

The chain has TRBV30 and TRBJ2-7; D might be TRBD2 (5 bases). V shed 2 bases and J shed 0 bases, with 8 bases lying between them. From germline, CDR1 is GTSNPN and CDR2 SVGIG (reference sequence). The CDR3 covers 13 residues. CDR3 loop: CAWSTRVSYEQYF. The DNA of the CDR3 is TGTGCCTGGAGTACGCGGGTCTCCTACGAGCAGTACTTC.

This clonotype occurred a few times. This chain joins TRBV6-5 and TRBJ2-1; possibly TRBD1 for D (5 bases). Looked up from germline, CDR1 is MNHEY and CDR2 is SVGAGI. The CDR3 covers 14 residues. Trimming stripped 0 bases from V and 9 bases from J, with 12 bases between. In DNA form, the CDR3 reads TGTGCCAGCAGTTACTCGACCGGGCAGGGTGAGCAGTTCTTC. It codes for CASSYSTGQGEQFF.